This TCR beta chain was sequenced in a study of shared clonotypes between healthy human individuals. With respect to this clone: The same CDR3 also results from other DNA sequences found in this sample.

Sequenced by immunoSEQ multiplex PCR; TCRdb stores in-frame clones only, minus some. The table includes about 510,000 clones, around 74% detected once. What was sequenced was PBMCs. This sequence originates from a woman aged 40 to 50 in good health. Some clones in this sample may be carry-over from other donors' samples.

CDR3 DNA: TGTGCCAGCAGAGCTAGCACAGATACGCAGTATTTT. Protein: CASRASTDTQYF. The chain is built from TRBV28 and TRBJ2-3, with unresolved D. The length of the CDR3 is 12 residues. Trimming took 6 bases from V and 0 from J, leaving 4 bases between them. Germline V CDR1 and CDR2: MDHEN, SYDVKM.